Following are 20 T cell receptor beta chains from one sample sequenced in a study of cytomegalovirus exposure and HLA in healthy donors. It was with 60 Vbeta and 13 Jbeta primers that the PCR ran. The table came from immunoSEQ multiplex PCR; TCRdb's copy has only in-frame clones and leaves some out. The sample has roughly 150,000 clones, around 84% seen once. The sequenced material came from PBMCs. Source of these receptors: a man aged 25 to 45 in good health and CMV-seropositive.

The chain links TRBV7-8 to TRBJ2-2, with 8 positions matching TRBD2. V dropped 7 bases and J dropped 1; count of bases not matched to a gene: 11. CDR1 and CDR2 from the germline V gene are SGHVS and FQNEAQ. The CDR3 covers 17 residues. The CDR3 is CASNSYGGAENTGELFF. The CDR3 nucleotides are TGTGCCAGCAACTCCTACGGGGGGGCCGAGAACACCGGGGAGCTGTTTTTT.

This rearrangement joins TRBV6-5 to TRBJ1-5; D call uncertain. The CDR3 is 13 amino acids. Germline CDR1 and CDR2: MNHEY and SVGAGI. Trimming removed 6 bases at V and 9 bases at J, with 15 bases between. The DNA for the CDR3 is TGTGCCAGCAGGCCCTCGGGTACGGGGCCCCAGCATTTT. This encodes CASRPSGTGPQHF.

V and J are TRBV11-2 and TRBJ1-3; D unclear. V was clipped by 6 bases and J by 3 bases, with 27 bases between them. The CDR3 extends over 19 amino acids. CDR1 is SGHAT and CDR2 is FQNNGV in the germline V gene. CDR3 sequence: CASSSASTRVGVNGNTIYF. The CDR3 DNA reads TGTGCCAGCAGTTCAGCTAGCACACGCGTGGGAGTGAATGGAAACACCATATATTTT.

This chain uses TRBV5-4 with TRBJ2-5, with D uncertain. V gave up 4 bases and J gave up 4 bases, with 14 bases separating them. This CDR3 spans 14 amino acids. Germline V lookup: CDR1 SGHNT, CDR2 YYREEE (reference sequence). The CDR3 DNA reads as TGTGCCAGCAGCCCCTTGGTAGCTGGAGAGACCCAGTACTTC. This sequence encodes CASSPLVAGETQYF.

This chain links TRBV18 with TRBJ2-5, with 8 bases identical to TRBD2. The CDR3 spans 16 residues. Unmatched junction bases numbered 8, after V lost 3 bases and J lost 2 bases. CDR1 and CDR2 from the germline V gene are KGHSH and LQKENI. The CDR3 DNA reads TGTGCCAGCTCACCTTCGAGCGGGAGTTGGCAAGAGACCCAGTACTTC. It yields the protein CASSPSSGSWQETQYF.

The chain uses TRBV5-1 and TRBJ2-5; no reliable D call. The CDR3 is made up of 13 amino acids. CDR1 is SGHRS and CDR2 is YFSETQ in the germline V gene. Trimming cost V 1 base and J 2 bases, with 6 bases left between them. CDR3 in DNA: TGCGCCAGCAGCTTGACCAGGCAAGAGACCCAGTACTTC. The encoded protein is CASSLTRQETQYF.

The gene calls are TRBV11-3 and TRBJ2-5, with D tentatively TRBD2 (6 bases). Trimming stripped 0 bases from V and 4 bases from J, with 18 bases between. CDR3 size: 17 residues. Germline CDR1 SGHNT, CDR2 YENEEA. The CDR3 sequence is CASSLDGVEMGGETQYF. The CDR3 nucleotides read TGTGCCAGCAGCTTAGACGGGGTTGAGATGGGGGGAGAGACCCAGTACTTC.

The chain links TRBV5-6 to TRBJ2-7, with TRBD2 matching 8 bases. Germline V gene lookup returns CDR1 SGHDT and CDR2 YYEEEE. The V segment lost 1 base and the J segment 4 bases; nucleotides outside the gene matches: 10. This CDR3 region has 16 residues. The CDR3, as DNA: TGTGCCAGCAGCTTGCCGTTTCGTAGCGGGGATTACGAGCAGTACTTC. This encodes CASSLPFRSGDYEQYF. Filled out from reference TRBV5-6 and TRBJ2-7, the complete variable domain reads DAGVTQSPTHLIKTRGQQVTLRCSPKSGHDTVSWYQQALGQGPQFIFQYYEEEERQRGNFPDRFSGHQFPNYSSELNVNALLLGDSALYLCASSLPFRSGDYEQYFGPGTRLTVT.

The chain combines TRBV11-3 with TRBJ1-1; D not certain. The CDR3 runs 15 residues. Between the trimmed V and J ends, which lost 5 bases and 1 base, there was a span of 14 bases. The germline CDR1 and CDR2 sequences are SGHNT and YENEEA. In DNA form, the CDR3 reads TGTGCCAGCAGCCGGAATCAGGAGGAGAACACTGAAGCTTTCTTT. It codes for CASSRNQEENTEAFF.

The chain joins TRBV7-9 to TRBJ1-5; D unresolved. V was shortened by 1 base and J by 0 bases, with 10 bases between the two germline ends. Germline assignment: CDR1 SEHNR and CDR2 FQNEAQ (reference sequence). This CDR3 contains 16 residues. CDR3 region: CASSLGGEYSNQPQHF. For the CDR3, the DNA is TGTGCCAGCAGCTTAGGCGGCGAGTATAGCAATCAGCCCCAGCATTTT. The full variable domain, with the rest looked up from reference TRBV7-9 and TRBJ1-5, is DTGVSQNPRHKITKRGQNVTFRCDPISEHNRLYWYRQTLGQGPEFLTYFQNEAQLEKSRLLSDRFSAERPKGSFSTLEIQRTEQGDSAMYLCASSLGGEYSNQPQHFGDGTRLSIL.

This clone has more than one count but fewer than ten. The rearrangement joins TRBV6-6 to TRBJ2-2; no definite D call. Looked up from germline, CDR1 is MNHNY and CDR2 is SVGAGI (reference sequence). The ends were cut back, 4 bases at V and 3 bases at J, with 6 bases in the middle. This CDR3 has 13 amino acids. CDR3 in DNA: TGTGCCAGCAGTTTCGGAGACACCGGGGAGCTGTTTTTT. Protein sequence: CASSFGDTGELFF.

This clone was picked up a small number of times. The chain recombines TRBV6-5 with TRBJ1-2, with 9 positions matching TRBD1. The V gene's germline CDR1 is MNHEY and CDR2 SVGAGI. The CDR3 covers 16 residues. V lost 0 bases to trimming and J lost 8 bases; unmatched junction nucleotides: 10. CDR3 sequence (DNA): TGTGCCAGCAGTTACTCGAGTACAGGGGGCGCGGGGGGCTACACCTTC. Protein product: CASSYSSTGGAGGYTF.

The chain employs TRBV7-8 and TRBJ2-7, with D possibly being TRBD2 (6 bases). Trimming removed 0 bases from V and 2 bases from J, with 8 bases in between. In germline, CDR1 is SGHVS, CDR2 FQNEAQ. The CDR3 runs 14 residues. Written as DNA, the CDR3 is TGTGCCAGCAGCTTAGCGGGAGGTGCCTACGAGCAGTACTTC. It yields the protein CASSLAGGAYEQYF.

The chain links TRBV14 to TRBJ2-7; tentatively, D is TRBD1 (5 bases). CDR3 length: 14 amino acids. Trimming left V 4 bases short and J 3 bases short, with 13 bases between. Germline V CDR1 and CDR2: SGHDN, FVKESK. In DNA form, the CDR3 reads TGTGCCAGCAGCCCACCAGGGCAAGGCTACGAGCAGTACTTC. It codes for CASSPPGQGYEQYF. The full variable domain, its missing parts supplied by reference TRBV14 and TRBJ2-7, is EAGVTQFPSHSVIEKGQTVTLRCDPISGHDNLYWYRRVMGKEIKFLLHFVKESKQDESGMPNNRFLAERTGGTYSTLKVQPAELEDSGVYFCASSPPGQGYEQYFGPGTRLTVT.

This clone came up a few times. The CDR3 nucleotides are TGCGCCAGCTCGGGATCGAGAAGCAATCAGCCCCAGCATTTT. Translated, it gives CASSGSRSNQPQHF. The gene calls are TRBV4-3 and TRBJ1-5; D call uncertain. CDR3 length: 14 residues. CDR1 and CDR2 from the germline V gene are LGHNA and YSLEER. Between the trimmed V and J ends, which lost 8 bases and 1 base, there was a span of 12 bases.

The rearrangement links TRBV21-1 to TRBJ2-7; the tabulated D call, TRBD1, remains unverified against the DNA. TRBV21-1 is designated a pseudogene. There are 16 residues in the CDR3. This CDR3 reads CASSKGPGQQVSEQYF. CDR3 DNA sequence: TGTGCCAGCAGCAAAGGACCTGGCCAGCAGGTTAGCGAGCAGTACTTC.

The chain couples TRBV6-1 to TRBJ2-1, with 10 bases that match TRBD2. The CDR3 has 15 residues. In germline, CDR1 is MNHNS, CDR2 SASEGT. Trimming cost V 4 bases and J 4 bases; bases outside gene matches: 4. For the CDR3, the DNA is TGTGCCAGCAGTGGGGCTAGCGGGAGTTACAATGAGCAGTTCTTC. This sequence encodes CASSGASGSYNEQFF.

The chain is built from TRBV2 and TRBJ1-2; 7 positions match TRBD1. The CDR3 is 14 amino acids. Germline values: CDR1 SNHLY, CDR2 FYNNEI. V was clipped by 7 bases and J by 0 bases; unmatched bases: 5. The CDR3 nucleotides are TGTGCCAGCACCAGGGACAGATCTAACTATGGCTACACCTTC. Its protein is CASTRDRSNYGYTF.

This chain connects TRBV9 to TRBJ2-5, with D maybe TRBD1 (6 bases). Between the trimmed V and J ends, which lost 2 bases and 4 bases, there was a span of 12 bases. The CDR3 is 14 residues long. Germline V gives CDR1 SGDLS, CDR2 YYNGEE. The CDR3 spells CASSVSMGAETQYF. The DNA for the CDR3 is TGTGCCAGCAGCGTCTCGATGGGGGCAGAGACCCAGTACTTC.

This chain links TRBV2 with TRBJ2-3; 10 nucleotides agree with TRBD2. Germline V CDR1 and CDR2: SNHLY, FYNNEI. The CDR3 extends over 12 amino acids. V was pared by 8 bases and J by 6 bases, with 2 bases of the junction left unmatched. The CDR3 nucleotides are TGTGCCAGCCCGGGACTAGCGGATACGCAGTATTTT. Protein product: CASPGLADTQYF.